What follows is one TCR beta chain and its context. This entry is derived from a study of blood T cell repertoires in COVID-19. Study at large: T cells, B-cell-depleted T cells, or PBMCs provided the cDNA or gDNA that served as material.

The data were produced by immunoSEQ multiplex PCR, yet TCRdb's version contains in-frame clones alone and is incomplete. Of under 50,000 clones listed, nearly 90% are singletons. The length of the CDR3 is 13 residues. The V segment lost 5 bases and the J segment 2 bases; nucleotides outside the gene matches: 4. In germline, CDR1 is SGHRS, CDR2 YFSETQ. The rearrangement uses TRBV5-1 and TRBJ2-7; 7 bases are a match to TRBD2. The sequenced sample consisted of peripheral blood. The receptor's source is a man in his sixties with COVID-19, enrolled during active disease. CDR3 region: CASRLADTYEQYF. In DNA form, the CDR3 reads TGCGCCAGCAGGCTAGCGGACACCTACGAGCAGTACTTC. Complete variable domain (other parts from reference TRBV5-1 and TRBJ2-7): KAGVTQTPRYLIKTRGQQVTLSCSPISGHRSVSWYQQTPGQGLQFLFEYFSETQRNKGNFPGRFSGRQFSNSRSEMNVSTLELGDSALYLCASRLADTYEQYFGPGTRLTVT.